The 19 T cell receptor beta chains below come from one sample, sequenced in a study of blood T cell dynamics during melanoma immunotherapy. Sequencing was performed with immunoSEQ multiplex PCR; in TCRdb, only in-frame clones are kept and a portion is missing. The sample holds 1,500 to 2,000 clones, about 85% seen once. The time point is: pre-treatment baseline. This specimen consisted of blood, obtained from a patient treated with checkpoint blockade. The source is a human donor with melanoma.

The V call is TRBV30, the J call TRBJ1-3; D gene uncertain. Germline V gives CDR1 GTSNPN, CDR2 SVGIG (reference sequence). The CDR3 has 15 amino acids. V lost 1 base and J lost 4, with 14 bases in between. CDR3 nucleotide sequence: TGTGCCTGGAGTGGGACCTCGGACTGGGGAAACACCATATATTTT. Translated: CAWSGTSDWGNTIYF.

CDR3 region: CASSWGTGDQPQHF. As DNA, the CDR3 is TGTGCCAGCAGTTGGGGAACAGGGGATCAGCCCCAGCATTTT. The chain links TRBV6-5 to TRBJ1-5, with TRBD1 identical over 7 bases. The CDR3 is made up of 14 amino acids. J lost 5 bases, V lost 4 bases, and 5 bases had no gene match. The V gene's germline CDR1 is MNHEY and CDR2 SVGAGI.

This sequence joins TRBV7-2 and TRBJ2-5, with 11 bases matching TRBD2. The CDR3 loop spans 15 amino acids. Trimming removed 3 bases from V and 1 base from J; junction bases left unmatched: 1. CDR1 and CDR2 (germline): SGHTA, FQGNSA. The DNA of the CDR3 is TGTGCCAGCAGCTTGACTAGCGGGGCCCAAGAGACCCAGTACTTC. It yields the protein CASSLTSGAQETQYF.

This chain uses TRBV25-1 with TRBJ1-1; no clear D gene. Germline CDR1 is MGHDK and CDR2 is SYGVNS. V dropped 6 bases and J dropped 6 bases, with 11 bases sitting between them. This CDR3 has 12 residues. The CDR3, as DNA: TGTGCCAGCAGGAAAGGACCGGCTGAAGCTTTCTTT. Protein sequence: CASRKGPAEAFF.

The CDR3 DNA reads TGTGCCAGCAGCTTAGAACAGGGGGTCTCCTACGAGCAGTACTTC. This gives the protein CASSLEQGVSYEQYF. This chain links TRBV7-6 with TRBJ2-7, with 8 bases aligning to TRBD1. The V gene's germline CDR1 is SGHVS and CDR2 FNYEAQ. J was trimmed by 0 bases and V by 1 base; bases with no gene match: 2. The CDR3 consists of 15 residues.

The chain combines TRBV4-3 with TRBJ1-2, with 11 bases lining up with TRBD1. Germline trimming cut 1 base from V and 10 bases from J; bases unmatched to any gene: 5. The CDR3 consists of 14 residues. Germline V CDR1 and CDR2: LGHNA, YSLEER. The CDR3 sequence is CASSQADRGHVYTF. Written as DNA, the CDR3 is TGCGCCAGCAGCCAAGCGGACAGGGGGCATGTCTACACCTTC.

The genes are TRBV5-1 and TRBJ2-7; possibly TRBD1 or TRBD2 for D (6 bases each). The CDR3 is 14 residues long. V was shortened by 5 bases and J by 2 bases, with 14 bases between the two germline ends. Germline V gives CDR1 SGHRS, CDR2 YFSETQ. The CDR3 bases are TGCGCCAGCAGTGGGGGGCTAGGGGCCTACGAGCAGTACTTC. It translates to CASSGGLGAYEQYF.

The V and J genes are TRBV6-6 and TRBJ2-7; D may be TRBD1 or TRBD2 (5 bases each). The CDR3 contains 13 residues. V lost 8 bases, J lost 2 bases, and 13 bases lay in between. Germline CDR1 reads MNHNY; CDR2 reads SVGAGI (reference sequence). DNA for the CDR3: TGTGCCAGCCAAGGCAGGGACCCCTACGAGCAGTACTTC. Translating gives CASQGRDPYEQYF.

V usage is TRBV27 and J usage is TRBJ1-1; tentatively, D is TRBD1 (6 bases). Germline CDR1 and CDR2: MNHEY and SMNVEV (reference sequence). Trimming removed 5 bases from V and 4 bases from J, with 14 bases in between. The CDR3 sequence is 14 residues long. Written as DNA, the CDR3 is TGTGCCAGCAGTCGCACCTGGGGGGCCACTGAAGCTTTCTTT. Amino acids: CASSRTWGATEAFF.

The rearrangement uses TRBV20-1 and TRBJ2-1, with no clear D. CDR1 and CDR2 (germline): DFQATT, SNEGSKA (reference sequence). CDR3 length: 11 residues. Trimming stripped 3 bases from V and 9 bases from J, with 9 bases between. This CDR3 is CSARAAGEQFF. The DNA for the CDR3 is TGCAGTGCTAGGGCGGCAGGTGAGCAGTTCTTC.

CDR3 bases: TGCGCCAGCAGCGCCCAGACAGGGGAGGGCGAAAAACTGTTTTTT. This gives the protein CASSAQTGEGEKLFF. V is TRBV5-1 and J is TRBJ1-4; 8 nucleotides line up with TRBD1. The germline CDR1 and CDR2 sequences are SGHRS and YFSETQ. Losses at the gene ends were 4 bases for V and 8 bases for J; bases not matched to a gene: 10. The CDR3 contains 15 residues.

The chain links TRBV2 to TRBJ2-2, with TRBD1 matching 7 bases. From germline, CDR1 is SNHLY and CDR2 FYNNEI. This CDR3 comprises 15 residues. V dropped 6 bases and J dropped 1; count of bases not matched to a gene: 5. This chain's CDR3 is CASSPRTGNTGELFF. The CDR3 region has the DNA TGTGCCAGCAGCCCCCGGACAGGGAACACCGGGGAGCTGTTTTTT.

This clone occurred once. The V and J genes are TRBV6-6 and TRBJ2-7, with a weak D call TRBD1 (6 bases). The V end lost 4 bases, the J end lost 1 base, and 8 bases lay between the germline ends. Germline CDR1 is MNHNY and CDR2 is SVGAGI (reference sequence). CDR3 length: 13 residues. CDR3 sequence reads: CASSSDRSYEQYF. DNA of the CDR3: TGTGCCAGCAGTTCCGACAGGTCCTACGAGCAGTACTTC.

This clone was seen just once. This chain joins TRBV19 and TRBJ2-1; 10 bases fit TRBD1. The trim removed 6 bases at V and 7 bases at J, leaving 6 bases unmatched. CDR1 is LNHDA and CDR2 is SQIVND in the germline V gene (reference sequence). The CDR3 is 14 residues long. The CDR3 coding sequence is TGTGCCAGTAGATTGCTGGGACAGGGGAATGAGCAGTTCTTC. This codes for CASRLLGQGNEQFF. Filled out from reference TRBV19 and TRBJ2-1, the complete variable domain reads DGGITQSPKYLFRKEGQNVTLSCEQNLNHDAMYWYRQDPGQGLRLIYYSQIVNDFQKGDIAEGYSVSREKKESFPLTVTSAQKNPTAFYLCASRLLGQGNEQFFGPGTRLTVL.

V is TRBV7-2 and J is TRBJ2-2; D possibly matches TRBD1 or TRBD2 (6 bases each). The germline CDR1 and CDR2 sequences are SGHTA and FQGNSA. Trimming left V 8 bases short and J 2 bases short, with 15 bases between. The CDR3 consists of 15 residues. The CDR3 DNA follows: TGTGCCAGCGGTCGGGGGCACATTAACACCGGGGAGCTGTTTTTT. The encoded protein is CASGRGHINTGELFF.

This chain uses TRBV7-9 with TRBJ1-5; D is undetermined. Germline CDR1 and CDR2: SEHNR and FQNEAQ (reference sequence). V was shortened by 1 base and J by 0 bases, with 16 bases between the two germline ends. This CDR3 comprises 18 residues. In DNA form, the CDR3 reads TGTGCCAGCAGCTTAGGCGGGCGGGCAGCGTATAGCAATCAGCCCCAGCATTTT. Translated, it gives CASSLGGRAAYSNQPQHF.

The rearrangement links TRBV7-7 to TRBJ2-5, with D possibly called TRBD1 or TRBD2 (6 bases each). CDR1 is SSHAT, CDR2 FNYEAQ, per germline (reference sequence). The CDR3 runs 15 residues. The V end was cut by 1 base, the J end by 4 bases, with 13 bases between. The CDR3, as DNA: TGTGCCAGCAGCTTAGTCCAGGGGCGGGGAGAGACCCAGTACTTC. As protein: CASSLVQGRGETQYF.

The rearrangement uses TRBV6-5 and TRBJ1-1; possibly TRBD1 for D (6 bases). Germline V gene lookup returns CDR1 MNHEY and CDR2 SVGAGI. The CDR3 runs to 11 residues. With 7 bases removed from V and 6 bases from J, the gap between germline ends came to 9 bases. The CDR3 nucleotides read TGTGCCAGCACCCAGGGGCCTGAAGCTTTCTTT. Protein: CASTQGPEAFF.

The V and J genes are TRBV11-2 and TRBJ2-1, with D possibly being TRBD2 (5 bases). CDR3 length: 14 amino acids. From germline, CDR1 is SGHAT and CDR2 FQNNGV. V lost 1 base and J lost 8, with 12 bases in between. The CDR3 DNA is TGTGCCAGCAGCTTAGGTGTTATGCGGGATGAGCAGTTCTTC. This sequence encodes CASSLGVMRDEQFF.